This paragraph covers one T cell receptor (beta chain) sequence. Antigen specificity is unknown. The assay was immunoSEQ multiplex PCR, and TCRdb's table has in-frame clones only and misses some. The sample includes approximately 12,000 clones, 89% of them seen just once. This entry is derived from a study of T cell clonotyping in hematopoietic cell transplantation. Findings of the study overall: Few recipient clonotypes overlapped donors; over 97% were de novo at given depth. Pathologically expanded recipient clonotypes increased progressively from day 30 to day 180 as diversity fell.

The CDR3 runs 15 residues. CDR1 MNHNY and CDR2 SVGAGI come from the germline V gene (reference sequence). The ends lost 5 bases at V and 1 base at J; junction bases unmatched: 5. Sequencing was performed on peripheral blood mononuclear cells. The receptor was isolated from a human donor who either received an allogeneic hematopoietic cell transplant for a myeloid malignancy or was a related donor (not recorded which). Some clones in this sample may be carry-over from other donors' samples. The V and J genes are TRBV6-6 and TRBJ1-1; 9 bases match TRBD1. CDR3 nucleotide sequence: TGTGCCAGCAGTCCTCGACAGGGGGGGAACACTGAAGCTTTCTTT. This translates into CASSPRQGGNTEAFF.